Listed here is a single T cell receptor (beta chain). The source of the sample is a study of shared clonotypes between healthy human individuals. This table comes from immunoSEQ multiplex PCR, and its TCRdb copy is limited to in-frame clones, with some not included. The data show about 1.5 million clones, about 96% seen once. With 4 bases removed from V and 4 bases from J, the gap between germline ends came to 19 bases. Germline V gives CDR1 MDHEN, CDR2 SYDVKM. The CDR3 is 16 residues long. The TCR sequence derives from a man aged 25 to 45 in good health. The V call is TRBV28, the J call TRBJ1-2; D remains ambiguous. Sequencing was carried out using naive CD4+ T cells sorted from blood. Documented subset: CD45RA+ positively selected. DNA for the CDR3: TGTGCCAGCAGTTCGCATCCGCCCCGACGGTTCTATGGCTACACCTTC. This codes for CASSSHPPRRFYGYTF.